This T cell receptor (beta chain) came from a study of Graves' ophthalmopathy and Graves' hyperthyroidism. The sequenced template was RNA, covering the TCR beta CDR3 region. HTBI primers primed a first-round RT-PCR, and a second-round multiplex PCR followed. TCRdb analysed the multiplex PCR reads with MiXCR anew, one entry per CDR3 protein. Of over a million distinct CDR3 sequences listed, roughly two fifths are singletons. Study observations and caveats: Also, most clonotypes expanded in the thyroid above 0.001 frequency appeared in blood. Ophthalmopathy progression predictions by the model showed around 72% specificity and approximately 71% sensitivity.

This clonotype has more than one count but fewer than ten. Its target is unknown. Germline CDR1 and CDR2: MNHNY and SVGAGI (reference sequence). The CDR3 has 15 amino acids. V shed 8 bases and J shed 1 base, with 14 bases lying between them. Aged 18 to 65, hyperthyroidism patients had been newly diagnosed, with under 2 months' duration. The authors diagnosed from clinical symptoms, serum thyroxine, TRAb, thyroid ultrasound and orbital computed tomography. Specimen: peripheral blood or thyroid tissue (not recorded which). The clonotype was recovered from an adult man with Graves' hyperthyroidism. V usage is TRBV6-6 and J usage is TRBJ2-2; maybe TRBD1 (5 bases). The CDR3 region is CASSGWTKNTGELFF. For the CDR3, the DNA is TGTGCCAGCTCTGGTTGGACAAAGAACACCGGGGAGCTGTTTTTT.